In this sample, the clone carrying this TCR beta chain turned up many times. The antigen is unknown. An end of the junction does not agree with germline; a read error may underlie this. This specimen belongs to a study of early T cells in non-severe SARS-CoV-2 infection. Study details: Chains were not paired, and sequencing was done on bulk RNA from unsorted whole blood. Study outcomes and limitations: In VDJdb matching, anti-spike CD8 responses were favored while private and CD4 specificities went missing.

The CDR3 is made up of 14 amino acids. Germline assignment: CDR1 SSHAT and CDR2 FNYEAQ (reference sequence). The TCR library protocol attached unique molecular identifiers to the individual cDNA molecules. TCRdb fed the 5' RACE reads into MiXCR, producing one record per CDR3 protein. This table has about 26,000 distinct CDR3 sequences, about 3.8% appearing once. The sequence derives from an adult who was a healthcare worker with PCR-confirmed SARS-CoV-2 infection or an uninfected control (not recorded which). Sequencing was carried out using whole blood. This chain links TRBV7-7 with TRBJ2-1; tentative D call: TRBD2 (6 bases). The CDR3 bases are TGTGCTAGCAGCTTTAGATCTCAGCGGGATGAGCAGTTCTTC. Encoded protein: CASSFRSQRDEQFF.